These T cell receptor beta chains were read from a single sample in a study of T cell repertoires in cytomegalovirus infection. TCRdb independently ran MiXCR on the reads; one entry per CDR3 protein. The sample consists of some 800,000 distinct CDR3 sequences, approximately 32% of them appearing once. Antigens of these TCRs are unknown. Sequences were derived from cultured CD8+ T cells from PBMCs, sampled from culture after CMV antigen stimulation. The origin of the receptors is a human donor in good health (CMV status not recorded). Some clones in this sample may be carry-over from other donors' samples. The CDR3 runs from the conserved cysteine through the conserved F or W. Each record gives: D gene, V gene, J gene, CDR3 protein. D genes are given only for firm matches.

-,TRBV12-5,TRBJ1-4,CASGSPGSAGEKLFF
TRBD1,TRBV7-9,TRBJ1-2,CASSSRQGKSTDYGYTF
TRBD2,TRBV5-8,TRBJ2-3,CASSRTSGVADTQYF
-,TRBV27,TRBJ2-5,CASSLTGGEQETQYF
-,TRBV6-6,TRBJ1-4,CASRWLSGKNEKLFF
-,TRBV7-1,TRBJ1-4,CASSIRDTTTNEKLFF
-,TRBV12-5,TRBJ1-1,CASGLGETEAFF
-,TRBV12-5,TRBJ2-7,CASGFKGEQYF
-,TRBV12-3/TRBV12-4,TRBJ2-7,CASSLDLGSSYEQYF
TRBD2,TRBV14,TRBJ2-1,CASSQDRIEIAGYNEQFF
-,TRBV7-3,TRBJ1-1,CASSLSTFLYTEAFF
-,TRBV2,TRBJ2-5,CASRISETQYF
TRBD2,TRBV7-9,TRBJ2-1,CASIRGGYNEQFF
-,TRBV10-3,TRBJ2-1,CAISADYTPRNEQFF
TRBD2,TRBV7-6,TRBJ2-1,CASSIAGGRYNEQFF
-,TRBV6-6,TRBJ2-3,CASSYSGGSNTDTQYF
TRBD1,TRBV27,TRBJ1-1,CASSLYQGEQAFF
-,TRBV7-8,TRBJ1-2,CASSLTPATGPYGYTF
-,TRBV11-2,TRBJ2-1,CASSLESYGVSSYNEQFF
-,TRBV6-2/TRBV6-3,TRBJ1-1,CASSYSIPRVMNTEAFF